This T cell receptor beta chain was recorded in a study of beta chain features in type 1 diabetes. Sequencing targeted expressed TCRB transcripts, as all isolated RNA had been reverse transcribed. Method: immunoSEQ multiplex PCR; TCRdb's copy keeps in-frame clones and lacks some. The sample lists some 640,000 clones; roughly 13% were seen once. The CDR3 has 14 residues. Germline CDR1 reads GTSNPN; CDR2 reads SVGIG (reference sequence). With 0 bases removed from V and 8 bases from J, the gap between germline ends came to 13 bases. This clone was counted a few times. What it binds is unknown. Sorted CD4+ subsets: naive, central memory, regulatory, stem cell-like memory (CD45RO/CCR7/CD25/CD127/CD95/CD27 panel). The study, taken as a whole, reports: TCRB CDR3s from Type 1 diabetes patients were moderately but significantly shorter in all four CD4+ subsets.

This TCR was recovered from a young man with type 1 diabetes. The source material was naive CD4+ T cells from blood. The gene calls are TRBV30 and TRBJ1-4; unclear D gene. CDR3 loop: CAWSVQGVWEKLFF. The DNA of the CDR3 is TGTGCCTGGAGTGTACAAGGTGTATGGGAAAAACTGTTTTTT.